This T cell receptor beta chain comes out of a study of a mutant IDH1 vaccine in newly diagnosed glioma. Study in general: Former treatment meant radiotherapy, temozolomide, or both; the majority had gotten both.

This sample's time point: week 35, safety follow-up. Doses consisted of 300 ug of mutant IDH1 20-mer peptide each, paired with topical imiquimod. All eight of the vaccinations patients received fell in weeks 1, 3, 5, 7, 11, 15, 19 and 23. New WHO grade 3 or 4 astrocytomas that were IDH1-mutant and ATRX-lost had been found in donors. Points on this clone: Its specificity is unknown. Different DNA sequences within this sample yield the same CDR3.

Trimming shortened V by 6 bases and J by 3 bases, and 12 bases separated the two germline ends. From germline, CDR1 is MNHEY and CDR2 SVGAGI. The CDR3 loop spans 14 amino acids. This table comes from immunoSEQ multiplex PCR, and its TCRdb copy is limited to in-frame clones, with some not included. The sample holds tens of thousands of clones, more than 80% seen once. The source material was PBMCs, sampled from a glioma patient whose treatment included an IDH1 peptide vaccine. This receptor was obtained from a man in his forties with glioma. The chain combines TRBV6-5 with TRBJ1-3; D is unresolved. The CDR3 nucleotides read TGTGCCAGCAGACCTACTAGGCATGGAAACACCATATATTTT. It specifies CASRPTRHGNTIYF.